The source of this T cell receptor (beta chain) is a study of blood T cell repertoires in COVID-19. Turning to the study itself: Acute and convalescent COVID-19 specimens originated in the United States, Italy and Spain. In each case, the material was cDNA or gDNA derived from T cells, B-cell-depleted T cells, or PBMCs.

This clone was seen a handful of times. As handled by the study authors: Amplification of reference gene primers was used by the study to estimate nucleated cell counts. The protocol was immunoSEQ multiplex PCR, while the TCRdb copy is restricted to in-frame clones and leaves out a portion. Clonal size and the V and J genes are those of that table, whereas D and trimming came from the DNA. The sample holds 130,000 to 150,000 clones; around nine tenths are singletons and the top ten take about 4.1%. The germline CDR1 and CDR2 sequences are SGHDN and FVKESK. Trimming removed 4 bases at V and 1 base at J, with 10 bases between. There are 14 residues in the CDR3.

Sequencing was performed on peripheral blood. The chain carries TRBV14 and TRBJ1-1; unclear D gene. This receptor was taken from a woman aged 35 to 49 with acute or convalescent COVID-19. CDR3: CASSLWGGNTEAFF. CDR3 nucleotides: TGTGCCAGCAGCCTATGGGGAGGGAACACTGAAGCTTTCTTT.